This T cell receptor beta chain came from a study of blood T cell repertoires in COVID-19. Study-level background: PBMCs, B-cell-depleted T cells, or T cells provided the cDNA or gDNA that made up the material.

The germline V gene has CDR1 SQVTM and CDR2 ANQGSEA. V shed 4 bases and J shed 5 bases, with 17 bases lying between them. CDR3 length: 14 amino acids. The repertoire was sequenced with immunoSEQ multiplex PCR; TCRdb's copy has only in-frame clones and lacks some. The sample holds roughly 250,000 clones, approximately 87% seen once. This clone was seen a single time. The chain is built from TRBV29-1 and TRBJ1-1; D may be TRBD1 (5 bases). What was sequenced was peripheral blood. The sequence derives from a human donor in a cohort sampled during active COVID-19. The CDR3 reads CSVVGAGWETEAFF. CDR3 DNA sequence: TGCAGCGTTGTAGGGGCGGGATGGGAAACTGAAGCTTTCTTT.